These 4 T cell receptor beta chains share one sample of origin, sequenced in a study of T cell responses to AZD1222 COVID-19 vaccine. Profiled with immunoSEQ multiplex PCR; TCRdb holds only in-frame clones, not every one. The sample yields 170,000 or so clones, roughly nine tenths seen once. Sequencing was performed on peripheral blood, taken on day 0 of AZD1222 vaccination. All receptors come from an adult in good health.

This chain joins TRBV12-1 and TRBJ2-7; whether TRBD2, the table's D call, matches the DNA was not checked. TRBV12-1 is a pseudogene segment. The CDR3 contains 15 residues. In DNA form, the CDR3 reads TGTGCCAGCAGCCTTACGGGACTCCAAGTCTACGAGCAGTACTTC. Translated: CASSLTGLQVYEQYF.

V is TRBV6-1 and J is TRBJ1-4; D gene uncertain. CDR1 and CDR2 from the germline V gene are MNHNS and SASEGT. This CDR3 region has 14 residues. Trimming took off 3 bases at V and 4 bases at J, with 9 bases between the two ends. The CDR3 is CASSEDEFNEKLFF. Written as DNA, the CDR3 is TGTGCCAGCAGTGAGGACGAATTTAATGAAAAACTGTTTTTT.

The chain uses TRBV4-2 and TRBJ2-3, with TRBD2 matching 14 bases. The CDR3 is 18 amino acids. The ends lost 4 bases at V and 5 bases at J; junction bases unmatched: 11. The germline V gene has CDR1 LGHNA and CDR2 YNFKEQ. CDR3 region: CASSRRLAGGPVLDTQYF. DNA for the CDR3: TGTGCCAGCAGCCGTAGACTAGCGGGAGGGCCTGTGTTAGATACGCAGTATTTT.

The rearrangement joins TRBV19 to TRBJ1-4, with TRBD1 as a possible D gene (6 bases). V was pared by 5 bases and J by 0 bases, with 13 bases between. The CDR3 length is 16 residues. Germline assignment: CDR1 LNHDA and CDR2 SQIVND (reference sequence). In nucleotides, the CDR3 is TGTGCCAGTAGTCCACGACAGGCCACAACTAATGAAAAACTGTTTTTT. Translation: CASSPRQATTNEKLFF.